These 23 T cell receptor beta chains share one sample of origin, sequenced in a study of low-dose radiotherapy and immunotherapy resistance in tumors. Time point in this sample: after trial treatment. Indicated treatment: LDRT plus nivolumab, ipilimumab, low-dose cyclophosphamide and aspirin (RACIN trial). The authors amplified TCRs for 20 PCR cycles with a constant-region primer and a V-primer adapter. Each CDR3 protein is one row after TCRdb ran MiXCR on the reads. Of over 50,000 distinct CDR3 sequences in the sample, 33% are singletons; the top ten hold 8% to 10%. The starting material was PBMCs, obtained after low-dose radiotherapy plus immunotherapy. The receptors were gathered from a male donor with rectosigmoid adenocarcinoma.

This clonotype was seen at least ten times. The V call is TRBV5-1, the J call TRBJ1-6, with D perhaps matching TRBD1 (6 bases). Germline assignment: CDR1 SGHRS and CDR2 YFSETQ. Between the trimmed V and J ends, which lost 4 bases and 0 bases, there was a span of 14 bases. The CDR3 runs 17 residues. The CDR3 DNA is TGCGCCAGCAGCCGACAGGAGCAGTACTCCTATAATTCACCCCTCCACTTT. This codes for CASSRQEQYSYNSPLHF. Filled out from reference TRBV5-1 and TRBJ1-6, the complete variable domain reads KAGVTQTPRYLIKTRGQQVTLSCSPISGHRSVSWYQQTPGQGLQFLFEYFSETQRNKGNFPGRFSGRQFSNSRSEMNVSTLELGDSALYLCASSRQEQYSYNSPLHFGNGTRLTVT.

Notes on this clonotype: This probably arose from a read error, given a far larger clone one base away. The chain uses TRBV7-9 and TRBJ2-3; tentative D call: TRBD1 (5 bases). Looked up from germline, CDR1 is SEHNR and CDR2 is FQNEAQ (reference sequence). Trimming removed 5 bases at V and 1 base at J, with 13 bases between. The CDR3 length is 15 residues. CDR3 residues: CASSPQDMGTDTQYF. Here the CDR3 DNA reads TGTGCCAGCAGCCCACAGGACATGGGCACAGATACGCAGTATTTT. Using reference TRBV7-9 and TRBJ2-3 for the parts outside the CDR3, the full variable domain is DTGVSQNPRHKITKRGQNVTFRCDPISEHNRLYWYRQTLGQGPEFLTYFQNEAQLEKSRLLSDRFSAERPKGSFSTLEIQRTEQGDSAMYLCASSPQDMGTDTQYFGPGTRLTVL.

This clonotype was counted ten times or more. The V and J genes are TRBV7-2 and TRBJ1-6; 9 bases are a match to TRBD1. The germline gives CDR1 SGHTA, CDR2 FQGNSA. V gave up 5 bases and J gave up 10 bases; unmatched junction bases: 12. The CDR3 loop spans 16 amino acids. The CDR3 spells CASSPTGTGRSSPLHF. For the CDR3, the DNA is TGTGCCAGCAGCCCTACCGGGACAGGGAGGAGCTCACCCCTCCACTTT.

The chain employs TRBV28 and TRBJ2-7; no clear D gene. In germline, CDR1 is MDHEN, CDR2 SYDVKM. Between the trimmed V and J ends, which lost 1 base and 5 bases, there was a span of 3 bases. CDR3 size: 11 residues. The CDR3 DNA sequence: TGTGCCAGCAGTTTATTGGACGAGCAGTACTTC. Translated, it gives CASSLLDEQYF. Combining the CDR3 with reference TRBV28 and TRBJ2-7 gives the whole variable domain DVKVTQSSRYLVKRTGEKVFLECVQDMDHENMFWYRQDPGLGLRLIYFSYDVKMKEKGDIPEGYSVSREKKERFSLILESASTNQTSMYLCASSLLDEQYFGPGTRLTVT.

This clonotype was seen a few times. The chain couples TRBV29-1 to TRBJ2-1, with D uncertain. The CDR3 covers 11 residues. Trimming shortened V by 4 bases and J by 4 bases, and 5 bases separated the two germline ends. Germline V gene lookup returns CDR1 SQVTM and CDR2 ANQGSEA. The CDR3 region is CSVGVYNEQFF. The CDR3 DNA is TGCAGCGTTGGTGTTTACAATGAGCAGTTCTTC.

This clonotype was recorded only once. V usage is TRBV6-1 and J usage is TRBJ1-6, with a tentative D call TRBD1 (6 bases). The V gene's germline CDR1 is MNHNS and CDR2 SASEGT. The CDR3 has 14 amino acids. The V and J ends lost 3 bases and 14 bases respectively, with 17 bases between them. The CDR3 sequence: CASSDGGGARALHF. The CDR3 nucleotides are TGTGCCAGCAGTGATGGAGGGGGGGCGAGGGCCCTCCACTTT.

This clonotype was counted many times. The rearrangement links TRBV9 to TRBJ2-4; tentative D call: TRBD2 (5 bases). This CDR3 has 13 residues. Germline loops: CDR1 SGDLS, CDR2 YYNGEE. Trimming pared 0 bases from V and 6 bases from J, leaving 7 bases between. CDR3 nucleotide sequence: TGTGCCAGCAGCGTAGATGAGGGAAACATTCAGTACTTC. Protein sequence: CASSVDEGNIQYF. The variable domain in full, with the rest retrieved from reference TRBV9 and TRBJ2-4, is DSGVTQTPKHLITATGQRVTLRCSPRSGDLSVYWYQQSLDQGLQFLIQYYNGEERAKGNILERFSAQQFPDLHSELNLSSLELGDSALYFCASSVDEGNIQYFGAGTRLSVL.

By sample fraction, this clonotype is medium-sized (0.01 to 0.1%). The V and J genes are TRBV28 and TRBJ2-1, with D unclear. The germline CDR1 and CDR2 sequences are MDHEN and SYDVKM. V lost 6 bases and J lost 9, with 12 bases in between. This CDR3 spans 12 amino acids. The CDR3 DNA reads TGTGCCAGCAGCCCCCTGGGTAGTGAGCAGTTCTTC. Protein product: CASSPLGSEQFF.

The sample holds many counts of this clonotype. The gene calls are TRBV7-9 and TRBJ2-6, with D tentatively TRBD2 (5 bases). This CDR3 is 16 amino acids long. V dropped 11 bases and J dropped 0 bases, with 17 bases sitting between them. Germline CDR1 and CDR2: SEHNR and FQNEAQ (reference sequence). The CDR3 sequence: CAVRGQADSGANVLTF. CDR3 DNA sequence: TGTGCCGTTCGCGGGCAGGCTGACTCTGGGGCCAACGTCCTGACTTTC.

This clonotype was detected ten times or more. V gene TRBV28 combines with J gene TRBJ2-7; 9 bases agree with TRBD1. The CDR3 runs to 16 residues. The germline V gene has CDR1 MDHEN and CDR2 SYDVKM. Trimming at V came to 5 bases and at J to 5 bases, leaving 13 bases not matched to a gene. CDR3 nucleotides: TGTGCCAGCAGTCTAGAACCGGGACAGGGTAGCGACGAGCAGTACTTC. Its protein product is CASSLEPGQGSDEQYF.

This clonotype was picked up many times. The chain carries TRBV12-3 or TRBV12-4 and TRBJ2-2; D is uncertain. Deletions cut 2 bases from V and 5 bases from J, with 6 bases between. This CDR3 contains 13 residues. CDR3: CASSLLLTGELFF. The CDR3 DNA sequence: TGTGCCAGCAGTTTATTGCTGACCGGGGAGCTGTTTTTT.

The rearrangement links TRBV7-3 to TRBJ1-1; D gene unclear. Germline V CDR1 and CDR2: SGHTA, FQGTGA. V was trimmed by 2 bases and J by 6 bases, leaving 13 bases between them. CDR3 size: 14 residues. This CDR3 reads CASSLFPPPAEAFF. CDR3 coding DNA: TGTGCCAGCAGCTTATTCCCCCCCCCTGCTGAAGCTTTCTTT.

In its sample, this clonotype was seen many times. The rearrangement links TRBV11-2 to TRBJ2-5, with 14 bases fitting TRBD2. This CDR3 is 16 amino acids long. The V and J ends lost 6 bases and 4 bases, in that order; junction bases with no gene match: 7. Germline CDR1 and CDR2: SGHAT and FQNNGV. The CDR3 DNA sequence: TGTGCCAGCAGACTGGGACTAGCGGGAGATCGAGAGACCCAGTACTTC. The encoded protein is CASRLGLAGDRETQYF.

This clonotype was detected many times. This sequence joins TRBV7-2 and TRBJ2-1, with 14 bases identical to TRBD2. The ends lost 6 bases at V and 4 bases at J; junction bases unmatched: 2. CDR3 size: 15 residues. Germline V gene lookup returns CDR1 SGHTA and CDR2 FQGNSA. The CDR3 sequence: CASRGTSGGYNEQFF. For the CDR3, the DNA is TGTGCCAGCAGGGGGACTAGCGGGGGTTACAATGAGCAGTTCTTC.

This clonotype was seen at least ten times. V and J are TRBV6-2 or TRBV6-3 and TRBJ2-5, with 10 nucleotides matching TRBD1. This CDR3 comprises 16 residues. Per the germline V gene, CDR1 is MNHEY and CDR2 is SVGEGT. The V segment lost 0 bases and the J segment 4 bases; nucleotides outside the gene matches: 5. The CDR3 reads CASSYSRGTGAETQYF. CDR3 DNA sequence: TGTGCCAGCAGTTACTCTCGTGGGACAGGGGCAGAGACCCAGTACTTC.

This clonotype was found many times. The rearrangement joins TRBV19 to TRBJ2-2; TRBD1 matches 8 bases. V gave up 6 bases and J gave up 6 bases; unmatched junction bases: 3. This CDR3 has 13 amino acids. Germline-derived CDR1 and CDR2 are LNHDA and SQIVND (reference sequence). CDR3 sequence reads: CASRRQGSGELFF. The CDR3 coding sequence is TGTGCCAGTAGGAGACAGGGGTCCGGGGAGCTGTTTTTT.

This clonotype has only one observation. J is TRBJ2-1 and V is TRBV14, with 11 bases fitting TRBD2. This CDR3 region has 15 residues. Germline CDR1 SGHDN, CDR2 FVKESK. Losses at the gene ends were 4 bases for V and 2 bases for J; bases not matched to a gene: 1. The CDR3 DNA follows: TGTGCCAGCAGCCTAGCGGGGGGGCCCTACAATGAGCAGTTCTTC. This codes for CASSLAGGPYNEQFF.

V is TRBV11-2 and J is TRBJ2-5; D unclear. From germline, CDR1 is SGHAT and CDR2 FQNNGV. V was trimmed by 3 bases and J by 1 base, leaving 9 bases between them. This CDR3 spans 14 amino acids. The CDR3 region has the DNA TGTGCCAGCAGCTTCGCTGGGCTCCAAGAGACCCAGTACTTC. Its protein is CASSFAGLQETQYF. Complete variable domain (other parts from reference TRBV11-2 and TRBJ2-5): EAGVAQSPRYKIIEKRQSVAFWCNPISGHATLYWYQQILGQGPKLLIQFQNNGVVDDSQLPKDRFSAERLKGVDSTLKIQPAKLEDSAVYLCASSFAGLQETQYFGPGTRLLVL.

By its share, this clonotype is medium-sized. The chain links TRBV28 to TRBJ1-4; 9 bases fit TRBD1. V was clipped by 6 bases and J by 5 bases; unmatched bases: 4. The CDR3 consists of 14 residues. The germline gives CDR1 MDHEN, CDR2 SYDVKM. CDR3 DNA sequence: TGTGCCAGCAGCACGACAGGGGGGAATGAAAAACTGTTTTTT. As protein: CASSTTGGNEKLFF.

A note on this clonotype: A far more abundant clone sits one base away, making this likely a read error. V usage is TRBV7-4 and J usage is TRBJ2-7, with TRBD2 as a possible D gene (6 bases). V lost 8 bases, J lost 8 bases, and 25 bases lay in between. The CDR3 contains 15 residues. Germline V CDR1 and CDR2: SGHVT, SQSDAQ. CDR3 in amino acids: CASGAGTSNRNKQYF. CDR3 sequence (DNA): TGTGCCAGCGGTGCCGGTACTAGCAATCGGAACAAGCAGTACTTC.

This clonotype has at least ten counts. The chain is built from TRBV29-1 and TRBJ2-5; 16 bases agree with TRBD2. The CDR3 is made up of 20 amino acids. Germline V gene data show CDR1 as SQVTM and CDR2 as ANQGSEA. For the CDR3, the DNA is TGCAACCTCCTGGCGGGACTAGCGGGAGGGCCCAACGCGTACCAAGAGACCCAGTACTTC. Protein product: CNLLAGLAGGPNAYQETQYF.

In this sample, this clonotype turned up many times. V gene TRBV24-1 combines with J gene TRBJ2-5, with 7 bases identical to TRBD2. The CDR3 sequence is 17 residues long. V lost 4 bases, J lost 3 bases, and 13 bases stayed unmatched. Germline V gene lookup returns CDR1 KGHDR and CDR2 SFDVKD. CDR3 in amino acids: CATSDPGLGARKETQYF. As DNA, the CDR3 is TGTGCCACCAGTGACCCTGGACTAGGGGCGAGAAAAGAGACCCAGTACTTC.

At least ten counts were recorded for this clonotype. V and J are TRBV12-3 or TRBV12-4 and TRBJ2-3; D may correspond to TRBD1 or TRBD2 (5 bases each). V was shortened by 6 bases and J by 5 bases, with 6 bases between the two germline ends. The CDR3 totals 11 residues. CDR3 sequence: CASRGVDTQYF. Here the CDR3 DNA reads TGTGCCAGCAGGGGGGTAGATACGCAGTATTTT.